This note documents a single T cell receptor beta chain sequence. The data were obtained in a study of blood T cell repertoires in COVID-19. CDR1 is LGHDT, CDR2 YNNKEL, per germline (reference sequence). The CDR3 has 18 residues. Deletions cut 1 base from V and 0 bases from J, with 16 bases between. As handled by the study authors: Cell counts per sample came from amplifying reference gene primers. Sequenced by immunoSEQ multiplex PCR; TCRdb stores in-frame clones only, minus some. That table is the source of V, J and clone size, and D and trimming were worked out from the DNA. Here the sample spans 250,000 to 350,000 clones, approximately 89% being singletons.

Source material: peripheral blood. This chain uses TRBV3-1 (or the pseudogene TRBV3-2) with TRBJ2-1; D may be TRBD1 (5 bases). The TCR sequence derives from a woman younger than 45 who had recovered from COVID-19. CDR3 bases: TGTGCCAGCAGCCAAGCCAACAGGATCTCTTTCTCCTACAATGAGCAGTTCTTC. It yields the protein CASSQANRISFSYNEQFF.